Shown below are 18 T cell receptor beta chains from a single sample sequenced in a study of cytomegalovirus exposure and HLA in healthy donors. It was with 60 Vbeta and 13 Jbeta primers that the PCR ran. TCRdb's table, derived via immunoSEQ multiplex PCR, lists solely in-frame clones and lacks some. Altogether about 110,000 clones are present, 70% being singletons, with the ten largest covering around 9.9%. Sequencing was carried out using PBMCs. All receptors derive from a man aged 40-49 years in good health and CMV-seropositive.

The gene calls are TRBV18 and TRBJ1-5; 7 bases line up with TRBD1. The V segment lost 4 bases and the J segment 1 base; nucleotides outside the gene matches: 7. The CDR3 extends over 16 amino acids. Germline V CDR1 and CDR2: KGHSH, LQKENI. This CDR3 is CASSHNIQGSNQPQHF. CDR3 sequence (DNA): TGTGCCAGCTCACACAACATACAGGGGAGCAATCAGCCCCAGCATTTT.

This clone was detected a few times. The chain employs TRBV7-9 and TRBJ1-2; D gene uncertain. V was clipped by 7 bases and J by 5 bases, with 14 bases between them. Germline-derived CDR1 and CDR2 are SEHNR and FQNEAQ (reference sequence). The CDR3 runs 13 residues. CDR3 sequence (DNA): TGTGCCAGCAAGTTGTCCAACGGGTATGGCTACACCTTC. It specifies CASKLSNGYGYTF.

The chain employs TRBV4-3 and TRBJ2-5; TRBD1 matches at 7 bases. Trimming removed 0 bases from V and 4 bases from J; junction bases left unmatched: 8. The CDR3 spans 16 residues. The germline CDR1 and CDR2 sequences are LGHNA and YSLEER. The CDR3 DNA sequence: TGCGCCAGCAGCCAAGATATCCCGACAGGGACAGAGACCCAGTACTTC. Amino acids: CASSQDIPTGTETQYF.

The CDR3, as DNA: TGTGCCAGCAGCTTAGTCCCAGGGGGTGAGCAGTTCTTC. Its translation is CASSLVPGGEQFF. This rearrangement joins TRBV11-2 to TRBJ2-1, with TRBD1 matching 7 bases. CDR3 size: 13 residues. Germline trimming cut 1 base from V and 9 bases from J; bases unmatched to any gene: 3. Germline CDR1 reads SGHAT; CDR2 reads FQNNGV.

Only a few counts were recorded for this clone. The chain combines TRBV11-2 with TRBJ2-7; no definite D call. Trimming took 5 bases from V and 3 from J, leaving 17 bases between them. This CDR3 spans 15 amino acids. Germline assignment: CDR1 SGHAT and CDR2 FQNNGV. The CDR3 nucleotides are TGTGCCAGCAGCCTAGGAACGGTCCCCCTCTACGAGCAGTACTTC. It is translated as CASSLGTVPLYEQYF.

The rearrangement joins TRBV19 to TRBJ1-5; 7 positions match TRBD1. V shed 7 bases and J 4 bases; nucleotides not matched to a gene: 7. The germline CDR1 and CDR2 sequences are LNHDA and SQIVND (reference sequence). This CDR3 has 14 residues. The CDR3 reads CASTPDRNNQPQHF. DNA for the CDR3: TGTGCCAGTACCCCGGACAGGAATAATCAGCCCCAGCATTTT.

The chain links TRBV2 to TRBJ1-5; TRBD1 is a possible D gene (5 bases). CDR1 and CDR2 from the germline V gene are SNHLY and FYNNEI. The CDR3 totals 16 residues. V was pared by 5 bases and J by 2 bases, with 16 bases between. CDR3 amino acids: CASSRQGIGGNQPQHF. Written as DNA, the CDR3 is TGTGCCAGCAGTCGGCAGGGAATAGGCGGCAATCAGCCCCAGCATTTT. The variable domain in full, with the rest retrieved from reference TRBV2 and TRBJ1-5, is EPEVTQTPSHQVTQMGQEVILRCVPISNHLYFYWYRQILGQKVEFLVSFYNNEISEKSEIFDDQFSVERPDGSNFTLKIRSTKLEDSAMYFCASSRQGIGGNQPQHFGDGTRLSIL.

The rearrangement uses TRBV19 and TRBJ1-4, with D uncertain. This CDR3 is 14 amino acids long. The V end lost 3 bases, the J end lost 8 bases, and 13 bases lay between the germline ends. Germline-derived CDR1 and CDR2 are LNHDA and SQIVND (reference sequence). In nucleotides, the CDR3 is TGTGCCAGTAGTATTTTAGAGGGAGGGGAAAAACTGTTTTTT. It codes for CASSILEGGEKLFF. Using reference TRBV19 and TRBJ1-4 for the parts outside the CDR3, the full variable domain is DGGITQSPKYLFRKEGQNVTLSCEQNLNHDAMYWYRQDPGQGLRLIYYSQIVNDFQKGDIAEGYSVSREKKESFPLTVTSAQKNPTAFYLCASSILEGGEKLFFGSGTQLSVL.

This clone was detected a few times. V gene TRBV11-3 combines with J gene TRBJ2-2; D is undetermined. Trimming removed 3 bases from V and 7 bases from J, with 3 bases in between. This CDR3 comprises 11 residues. Per the germline V gene, CDR1 is SGHNT and CDR2 is YENEEA. For the CDR3, the DNA is TGTGCCAGCAGCTTTATCGGGGAGCTGTTTTTT. Translation gives CASSFIGELFF.

The rearrangement uses TRBV4-3 and TRBJ1-5; D is undetermined. With 0 bases removed from V and 6 bases from J, the gap between germline ends came to 6 bases. The CDR3 length is 13 residues. Germline V lookup: CDR1 LGHNA, CDR2 YSLEER. The CDR3 coding sequence is TGCGCCAGCAGCCAAGATTTCAGTCAGCCCCAGCATTTT. Its translation: CASSQDFSQPQHF.

This clone was counted between two and nine times. The rearrangement joins TRBV4-3 to TRBJ2-7; TRBD2 matches 11 bases. The CDR3 has 16 amino acids. Per the germline V gene, CDR1 is LGHNA and CDR2 is YSLEER. The V and J ends lost 1 base and 3 bases, in that order; junction bases with no gene match: 5. CDR3 coding DNA: TGCGCCAGCAGCCAAGGCACCGGGACTAGCGGCTACGAGCAGTACTTC. It encodes CASSQGTGTSGYEQYF.

In its sample, this clone was seen once. The genes are TRBV15 and TRBJ2-1; 11 nucleotides align to TRBD2. The CDR3 is made up of 15 amino acids. Trimming at V came to 2 bases and at J to 6 bases, leaving 3 bases not matched to a gene. Germline CDR1 and CDR2: LNHNV and YYDKDF (reference sequence). The CDR3, as DNA: TGTGCCACCAGCAGAACTAGCGGGAGTTTCAATGAGCAGTTCTTC. As protein: CATSRTSGSFNEQFF.

V usage is TRBV7-9 and J usage is TRBJ1-1; tentatively, D is TRBD1 (5 bases). V lost 7 bases to trimming and J lost 2 bases, with 14 bases between them. The germline gives CDR1 SEHNR, CDR2 FQNEAQ (reference sequence). The CDR3 is 14 residues long. The CDR3 DNA reads as TGTGCCAGCACCCAACAGGAGCCAAACACTGAAGCTTTCTTT. Protein product: CASTQQEPNTEAFF.

In its sample, this clone was seen a few times. The V and J genes are TRBV19 and TRBJ2-7; maybe TRBD2 (5 bases). Trimming cost V 10 bases and J 4 bases, with 20 bases left between them. Germline lookup yields CDR1 LNHDA and CDR2 SQIVND (reference sequence). This CDR3 region has 14 residues. CDR3 sequence: CATETRENGYEQYF. CDR3 nucleotide sequence: TGTGCCACCGAAACACGGGAAAATGGATACGAGCAGTACTTC.

The V gene is TRBV15, the J gene TRBJ1-1; possible D gene TRBD1, 5 bases. The CDR3 is 15 residues long. Germline V CDR1 and CDR2: LNHNV, YYDKDF (reference sequence). Deletions cut 0 bases from V and 4 bases from J, with 12 bases between. The chain's CDR3 is CATSRDGGASTEAFF. Here the CDR3 DNA reads TGTGCCACCAGCAGAGATGGTGGGGCGTCCACTGAAGCTTTCTTT.

This chain joins TRBV5-4 and TRBJ1-2; 10 bases fit TRBD1. The CDR3 is made up of 13 amino acids. Germline loops: CDR1 SGHNT, CDR2 YYREEE (reference sequence). V shed 5 bases and J 7 bases; nucleotides not matched to a gene: 5. CDR3 residues: CASRGGQGTGYTF. The CDR3 nucleotides read TGTGCCAGCAGGGGGGGACAGGGGACTGGCTACACCTTC.

The CDR3: CASSPGGAGEKLFF. In nucleotides, the CDR3 is TGTGCCAGCAGCCCAGGGGGCGCAGGAGAAAAACTGTTTTTT. The J gene is TRBJ1-4, the V gene TRBV6-4, with 8 nucleotides matching TRBD1. The V gene's germline CDR1 is MRHNA and CDR2 SNTAGT. V was clipped by 6 bases and J by 8 bases; unmatched bases: 8. The CDR3 extends over 14 amino acids.

CDR3: CAGSPSGNTIYF. CDR3 DNA: TGCGCCGGCTCCCCCTCTGGAAACACCATATATTTT. The V gene is TRBV23-1, the J gene TRBJ1-3; D is unresolved. Being an ORF, TRBV23-1 has a function that is uncertain. Trimming pared 11 bases from V and 0 bases from J, leaving 8 bases between. The CDR3 runs 12 residues.